These 10 T cell receptor beta chains originate from one sample sequenced in a study of graft-versus-host responses after intestinal transplantation. Data came from immunoSEQ multiplex PCR; TCRdb stores just in-frame clones and leaves some out. The sample has 50,000 or so clones, about 90% seen once. The sample in question was PBMCs, obtained about 120 days after intestinal transplantation. Every receptor here comes from a human patient who received an intestinal transplant, so some T cells may come from the graft donor.

The sample holds a few counts of this clone. Written as DNA, the CDR3 is TGTGCCAGCAGTCCGTTTTTTTCTGGGTCCTACAATGAGCAGTTCTTC. Its translation is CASSPFFSGSYNEQFF. V usage is TRBV28 and J usage is TRBJ2-1; D is undetermined. Germline loops: CDR1 MDHEN, CDR2 SYDVKM. The CDR3 spans 16 residues. Trimming removed 5 bases at V and 1 base at J, with 15 bases between.

The V and J genes are TRBV4-2 and TRBJ2-2, with TRBD1 as a possible D gene (6 bases). The CDR3 covers 16 residues. Per germline, CDR1 LGHNA and CDR2 YNFKEQ. Trimming left V 0 bases short and J 7 bases short, with 15 bases between. CDR3 bases: TGTGCCAGCAGCCAAGACCGTCAACAGGGCGACGGGGAGCTGTTTTTT. Amino acid sequence: CASSQDRQQGDGELFF.

This chain links TRBV6-5 with TRBJ2-1, with no clear D. Germline lookup yields CDR1 MNHEY and CDR2 SVGAGI. The CDR3 covers 14 residues. The V end lost 6 bases, the J end lost 4 bases, and 13 bases lay between the germline ends. The CDR3: CASSPSDPYNEQFF. The CDR3 DNA reads TGTGCCAGCAGCCCCAGCGATCCATACAATGAGCAGTTCTTC.

The CDR3 spells CASSVGFQGTSVRALHF. The DNA for the CDR3 is TGTGCCAGCAGCGTAGGATTCCAGGGGACCTCCGTTCGGGCCCTCCACTTT. The chain recombines TRBV9 with TRBJ1-6; D is possibly TRBD1 (6 bases). The CDR3 has 17 amino acids. From germline, CDR1 is SGDLS and CDR2 YYNGEE. The germline V and J ends were trimmed by 0 bases and 14 bases, with 24 bases remaining between them. Full variable domain (remainder filled in from reference TRBV9 and TRBJ1-6): DSGVTQTPKHLITATGQRVTLRCSPRSGDLSVYWYQQSLDQGLQFLIQYYNGEERAKGNILERFSAQQFPDLHSELNLSSLELGDSALYFCASSVGFQGTSVRALHFGNGTRLTVT.

This chain links TRBV29-1 with TRBJ2-3; weak D call: TRBD2 (6 bases). The germline gives CDR1 SQVTM, CDR2 ANQGSEA. The CDR3 has 15 residues. Trimming pared 2 bases from V and 5 bases from J, leaving 17 bases between. The DNA of the CDR3 is TGCAGCGTTGAATCGGCCGCCGGAGGGAGAGATACGCAGTATTTT. Translated: CSVESAAGGRDTQYF.

The chain recombines TRBV12-5 with TRBJ2-1, with no clear D. CDR1 and CDR2 from the germline V gene are LGHNT and FRNRAP. The CDR3 is 16 amino acids. Between the trimmed V and J ends, which lost 2 bases and 7 bases, there was a span of 18 bases. CDR3 amino acids: CASGLSGPMAGNEQFF. DNA of the CDR3: TGTGCTAGTGGTTTGTCCGGACCGATGGCTGGGAATGAGCAGTTCTTC.

The rearrangement uses TRBV19 and TRBJ2-1; no clear D gene. The V end lost 3 bases, the J end lost 6 bases, and 9 bases lay between the germline ends. The CDR3 totals 13 residues. Germline V gene sequence: CDR1 LNHDA, CDR2 SQIVND (reference sequence). CDR3 sequence (DNA): TGTGCCAGTAGTATGTGGGCAGGCAATGAGCAGTTCTTC. This sequence encodes CASSMWAGNEQFF.

This chain uses TRBV2 with TRBJ1-2, with unresolved D. Germline values: CDR1 SNHLY, CDR2 FYNNEI. The CDR3 totals 18 residues. Trimming took off 3 bases at V and 7 bases at J, with 27 bases between the two ends. As DNA, the CDR3 is TGTGCCAGCAGTGATTCTATAGGTGAGGACGTCTGGGAGGTTGGCTACACCTTC. Its translation is CASSDSIGEDVWEVGYTF.

This clone was recorded a few times. The chain employs TRBV5-1 and TRBJ1-1; TRBD1 matches at 8 bases. V lost 0 bases, J lost 0 bases, and 7 bases stayed unmatched. The length of the CDR3 is 17 residues. Germline V gives CDR1 SGHRS, CDR2 YFSETQ. As DNA, the CDR3 is TGCGCCAGCAGCTTGGACGGACAGGGTGTTTTGAACACTGAAGCTTTCTTT. As protein: CASSLDGQGVLNTEAFF.

The gene calls are TRBV9 and TRBJ2-7; 9 bases align to TRBD1. The V segment lost 0 bases and the J segment 2 bases; nucleotides outside the gene matches: 3. This CDR3 contains 15 residues. Germline CDR1 reads SGDLS; CDR2 reads YYNGEE. The CDR3 protein is CASSVEGTGPYEQYF. Written as DNA, the CDR3 is TGTGCCAGCAGCGTAGAGGGGACAGGGCCCTACGAGCAGTACTTC.